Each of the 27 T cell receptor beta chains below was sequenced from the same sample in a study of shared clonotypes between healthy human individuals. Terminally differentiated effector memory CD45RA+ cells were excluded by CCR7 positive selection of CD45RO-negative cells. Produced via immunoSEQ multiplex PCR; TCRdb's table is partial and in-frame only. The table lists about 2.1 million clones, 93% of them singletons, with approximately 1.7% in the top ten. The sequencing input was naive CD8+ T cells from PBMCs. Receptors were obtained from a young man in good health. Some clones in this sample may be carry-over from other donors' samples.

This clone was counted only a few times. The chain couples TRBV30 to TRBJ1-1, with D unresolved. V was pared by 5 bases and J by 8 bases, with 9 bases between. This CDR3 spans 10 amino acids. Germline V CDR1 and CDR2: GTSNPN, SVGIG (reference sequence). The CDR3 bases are TGTGCCTGGGAGCGGTTAGAAGCTTTCTTT. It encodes CAWERLEAFF.

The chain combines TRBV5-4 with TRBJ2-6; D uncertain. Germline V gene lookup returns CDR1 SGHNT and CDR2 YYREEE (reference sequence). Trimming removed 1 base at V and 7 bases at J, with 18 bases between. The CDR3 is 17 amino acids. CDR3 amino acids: CASSLKREVLAANVLTF. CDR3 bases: TGTGCCAGCAGCTTGAAGCGAGAGGTTCTTGCTGCCAACGTCCTGACTTTC. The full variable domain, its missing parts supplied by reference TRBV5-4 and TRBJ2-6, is ETGVTQSPTHLIKTRGQQVTLRCSSQSGHNTVSWYQQALGQGPQFIFQYYREEENGRGNFPPRFSGLQFPNYSSELNVNALELDDSALYLCASSLKREVLAANVLTFGAGSRLTVL.

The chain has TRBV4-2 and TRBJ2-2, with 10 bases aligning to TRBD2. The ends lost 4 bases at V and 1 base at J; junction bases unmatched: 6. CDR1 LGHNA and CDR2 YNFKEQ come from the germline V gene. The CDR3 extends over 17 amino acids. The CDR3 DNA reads TGTGCCAGCAGCCCTTGGACTAGCGGCATGAACACCGGGGAGCTGTTTTTT. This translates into CASSPWTSGMNTGELFF.

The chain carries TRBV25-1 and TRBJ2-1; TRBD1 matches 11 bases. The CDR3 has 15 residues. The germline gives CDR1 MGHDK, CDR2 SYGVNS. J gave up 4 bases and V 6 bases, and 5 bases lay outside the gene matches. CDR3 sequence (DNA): TGTGCCAGCAGCGGCCGGGACAGGGGGTACAATGAGCAGTTCTTC. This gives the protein CASSGRDRGYNEQFF.

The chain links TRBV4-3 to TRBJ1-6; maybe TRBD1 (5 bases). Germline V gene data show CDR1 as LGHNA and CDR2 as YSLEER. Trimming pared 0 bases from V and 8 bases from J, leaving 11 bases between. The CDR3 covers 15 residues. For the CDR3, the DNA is TGCGCCAGCAGCCAAGACGGGACGGTTGATTCACCCCTCCACTTT. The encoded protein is CASSQDGTVDSPLHF.

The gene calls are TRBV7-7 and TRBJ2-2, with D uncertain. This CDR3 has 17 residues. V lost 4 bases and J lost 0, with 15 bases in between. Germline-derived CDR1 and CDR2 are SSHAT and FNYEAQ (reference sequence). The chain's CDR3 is CASSSWKTDSNTGELFF. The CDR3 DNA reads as TGTGCCAGCAGCTCCTGGAAGACTGATTCGAACACCGGGGAGCTGTTTTTT. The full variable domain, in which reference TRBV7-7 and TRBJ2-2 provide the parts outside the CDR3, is GAGVSQSPRYKVTKRGQDVTLRCDPISSHATLYWYQQALGQGPEFLTYFNYEAQPDKSGLPSDRFSAERPEGSISTLTIQRTEQRDSAMYRCASSSWKTDSNTGELFFGEGSRLTVL.

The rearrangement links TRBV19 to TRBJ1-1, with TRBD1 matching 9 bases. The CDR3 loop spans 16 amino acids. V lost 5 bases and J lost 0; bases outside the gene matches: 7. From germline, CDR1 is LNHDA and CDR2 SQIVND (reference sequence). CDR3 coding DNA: TGTGCCAGTAGTCCCGGGACAGGGACTATGAACACTGAAGCTTTCTTT. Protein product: CASSPGTGTMNTEAFF.

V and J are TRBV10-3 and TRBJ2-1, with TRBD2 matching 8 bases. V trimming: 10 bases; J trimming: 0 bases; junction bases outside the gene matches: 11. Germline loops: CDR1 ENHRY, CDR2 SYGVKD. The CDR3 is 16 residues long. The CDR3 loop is CATSVSGMSSYNEQFF. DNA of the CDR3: TGTGCCACGAGCGTTAGCGGGATGAGCTCCTACAATGAGCAGTTCTTC.

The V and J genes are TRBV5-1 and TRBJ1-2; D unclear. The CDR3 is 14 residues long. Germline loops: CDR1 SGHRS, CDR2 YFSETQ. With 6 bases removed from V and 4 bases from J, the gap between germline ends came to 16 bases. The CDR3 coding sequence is TGCGCCAGCACCCCTGATGTCCTACTCTATGGCTACACCTTC. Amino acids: CASTPDVLLYGYTF.

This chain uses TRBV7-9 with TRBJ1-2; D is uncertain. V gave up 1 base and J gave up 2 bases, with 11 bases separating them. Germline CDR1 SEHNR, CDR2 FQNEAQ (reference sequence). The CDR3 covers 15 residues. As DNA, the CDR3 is TGTGCCAGCAGCTTAGTCTCGGTACCCAACTATGGCTACACCTTC. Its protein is CASSLVSVPNYGYTF.

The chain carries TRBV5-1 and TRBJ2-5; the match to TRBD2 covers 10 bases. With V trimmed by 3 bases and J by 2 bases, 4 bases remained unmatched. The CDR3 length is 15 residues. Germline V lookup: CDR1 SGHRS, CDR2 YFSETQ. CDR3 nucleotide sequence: TGCGCCAGCAGCTCCACTAGCGGGGATCAAGAGACCCAGTACTTC. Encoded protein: CASSSTSGDQETQYF.

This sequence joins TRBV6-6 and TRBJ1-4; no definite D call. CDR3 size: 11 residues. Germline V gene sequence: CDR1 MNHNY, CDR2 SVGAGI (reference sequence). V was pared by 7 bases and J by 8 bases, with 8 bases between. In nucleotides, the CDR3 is TGTGCCAGCACCCTAGACGAAAAACTGTTTTTT. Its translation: CASTLDEKLFF.

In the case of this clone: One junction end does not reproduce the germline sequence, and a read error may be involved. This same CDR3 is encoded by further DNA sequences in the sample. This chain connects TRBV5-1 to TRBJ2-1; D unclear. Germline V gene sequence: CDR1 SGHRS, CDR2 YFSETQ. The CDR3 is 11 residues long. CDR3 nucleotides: TGCGCCAGCAGCTCCCACAATGAGCAGTTCTTC. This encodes CASSSHNEQFF.

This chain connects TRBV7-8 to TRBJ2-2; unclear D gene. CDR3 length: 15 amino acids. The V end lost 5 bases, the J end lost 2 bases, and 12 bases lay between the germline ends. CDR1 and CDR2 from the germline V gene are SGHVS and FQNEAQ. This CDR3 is CASSPERSNTGELFF. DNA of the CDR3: TGTGCCAGCAGCCCAGAGCGTAGTAACACCGGGGAGCTGTTTTTT.

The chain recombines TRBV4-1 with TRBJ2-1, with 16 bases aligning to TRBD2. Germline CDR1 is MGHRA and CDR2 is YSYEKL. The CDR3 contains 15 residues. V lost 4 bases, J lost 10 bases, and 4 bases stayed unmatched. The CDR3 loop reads CASSPGTSGRAEQFF. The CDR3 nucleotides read TGCGCCAGCAGCCCCGGGACTAGCGGGAGGGCCGAGCAGTTCTTC.

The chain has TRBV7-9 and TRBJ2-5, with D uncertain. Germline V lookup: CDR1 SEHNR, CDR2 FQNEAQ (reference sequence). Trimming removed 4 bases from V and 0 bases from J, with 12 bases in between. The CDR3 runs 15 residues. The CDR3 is CASSSSPSYQETQYF. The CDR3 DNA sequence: TGTGCCAGCAGCTCGAGTCCCTCGTACCAAGAGACCCAGTACTTC.

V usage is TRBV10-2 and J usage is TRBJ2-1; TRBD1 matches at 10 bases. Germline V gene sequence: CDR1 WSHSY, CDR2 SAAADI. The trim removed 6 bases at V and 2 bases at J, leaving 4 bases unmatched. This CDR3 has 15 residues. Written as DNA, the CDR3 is TGCGCCAGCAGCATGACAGGGGGCCCCTACAATGAGCAGTTCTTC. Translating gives CASSMTGGPYNEQFF.

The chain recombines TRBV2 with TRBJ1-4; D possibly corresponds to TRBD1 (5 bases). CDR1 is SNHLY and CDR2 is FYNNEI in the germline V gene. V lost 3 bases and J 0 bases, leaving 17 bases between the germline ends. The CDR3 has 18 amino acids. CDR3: CASSDPRAGTATNEKLFF. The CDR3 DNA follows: TGTGCCAGCAGTGACCCGCGGGCAGGGACTGCAACTAATGAAAAACTGTTTTTT.

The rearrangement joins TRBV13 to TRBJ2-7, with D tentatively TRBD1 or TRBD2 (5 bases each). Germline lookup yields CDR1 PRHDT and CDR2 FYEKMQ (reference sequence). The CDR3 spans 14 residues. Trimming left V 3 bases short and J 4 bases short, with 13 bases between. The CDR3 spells CASSFGTSPYEQYF. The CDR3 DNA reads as TGTGCCAGCAGCTTTGGGACCTCTCCGTACGAGCAGTACTTC.

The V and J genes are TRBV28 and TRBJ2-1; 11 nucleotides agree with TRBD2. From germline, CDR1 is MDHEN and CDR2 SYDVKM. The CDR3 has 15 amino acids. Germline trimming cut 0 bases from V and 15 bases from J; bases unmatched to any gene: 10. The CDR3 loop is CASSLWGTSGKAWFF. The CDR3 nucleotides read TGTGCCAGCAGTTTATGGGGGACTAGCGGTAAAGCGTGGTTCTTC.

The CDR3 DNA is TGTGCCAGCAGCTTAATACTAAACACTGAAGCTTTCTTT. It specifies CASSLILNTEAFF. The chain uses TRBV5-5 and TRBJ1-1; D not certain. There are 13 residues in the CDR3. Germline V gives CDR1 SGHKS, CDR2 YYEKEE (reference sequence). V lost 2 bases and J lost 2, with 7 bases in between.

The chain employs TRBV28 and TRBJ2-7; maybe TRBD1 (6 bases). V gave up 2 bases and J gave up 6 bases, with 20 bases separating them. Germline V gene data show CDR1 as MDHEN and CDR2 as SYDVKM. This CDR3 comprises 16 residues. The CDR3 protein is CASSLIPVQGLSEQYF. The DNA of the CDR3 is TGTGCCAGCAGTTTAATACCGGTGCAGGGGCTTAGCGAGCAGTACTTC.

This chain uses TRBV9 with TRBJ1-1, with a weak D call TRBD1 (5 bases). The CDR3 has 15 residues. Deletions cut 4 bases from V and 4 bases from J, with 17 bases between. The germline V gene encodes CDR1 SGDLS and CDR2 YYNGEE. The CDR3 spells CASSFNRDSGTEAFF. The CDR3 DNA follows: TGTGCCAGCAGCTTCAATCGGGACTCGGGCACTGAAGCTTTCTTT.

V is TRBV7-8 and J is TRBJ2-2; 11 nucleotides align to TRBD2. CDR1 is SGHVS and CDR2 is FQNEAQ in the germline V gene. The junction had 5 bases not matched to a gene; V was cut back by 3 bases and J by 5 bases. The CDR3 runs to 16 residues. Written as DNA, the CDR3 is TGTGCCAGCAGCTTTCTCCTAGCGGGAGGAACCGGGGAGCTGTTTTTT. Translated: CASSFLLAGGTGELFF.

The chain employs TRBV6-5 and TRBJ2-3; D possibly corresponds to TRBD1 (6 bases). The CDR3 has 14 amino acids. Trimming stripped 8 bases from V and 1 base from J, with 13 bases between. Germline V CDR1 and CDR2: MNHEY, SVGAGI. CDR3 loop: CASGGLWGTDTQYF. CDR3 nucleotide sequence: TGTGCCAGCGGGGGCCTCTGGGGCACAGATACGCAGTATTTT.

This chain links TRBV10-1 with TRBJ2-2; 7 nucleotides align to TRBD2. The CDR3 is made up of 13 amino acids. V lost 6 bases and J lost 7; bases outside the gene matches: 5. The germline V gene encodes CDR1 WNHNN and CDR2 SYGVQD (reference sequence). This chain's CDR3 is CASSGRIHGELFF. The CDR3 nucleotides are TGCGCCAGCAGCGGGAGGATACACGGGGAGCTGTTTTTT.

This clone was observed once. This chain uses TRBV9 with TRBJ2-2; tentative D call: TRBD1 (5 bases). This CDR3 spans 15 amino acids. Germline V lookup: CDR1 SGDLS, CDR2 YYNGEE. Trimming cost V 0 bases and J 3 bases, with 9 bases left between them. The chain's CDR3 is CASSVGRDYTGELFF. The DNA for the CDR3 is TGTGCCAGCAGCGTAGGCAGGGATTACACCGGGGAGCTGTTTTTT.